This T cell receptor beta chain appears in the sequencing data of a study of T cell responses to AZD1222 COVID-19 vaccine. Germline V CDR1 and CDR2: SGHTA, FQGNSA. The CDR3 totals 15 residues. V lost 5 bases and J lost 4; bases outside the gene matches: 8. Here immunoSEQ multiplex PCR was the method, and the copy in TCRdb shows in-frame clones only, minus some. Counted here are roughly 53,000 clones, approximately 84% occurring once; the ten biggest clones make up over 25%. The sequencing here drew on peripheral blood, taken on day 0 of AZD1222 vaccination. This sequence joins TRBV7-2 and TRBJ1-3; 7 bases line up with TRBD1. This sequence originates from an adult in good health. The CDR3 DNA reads TGTGCCAGCAGCGCGGACAGGACGAGGGGAAACACCATATATTTT. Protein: CASSADRTRGNTIYF.